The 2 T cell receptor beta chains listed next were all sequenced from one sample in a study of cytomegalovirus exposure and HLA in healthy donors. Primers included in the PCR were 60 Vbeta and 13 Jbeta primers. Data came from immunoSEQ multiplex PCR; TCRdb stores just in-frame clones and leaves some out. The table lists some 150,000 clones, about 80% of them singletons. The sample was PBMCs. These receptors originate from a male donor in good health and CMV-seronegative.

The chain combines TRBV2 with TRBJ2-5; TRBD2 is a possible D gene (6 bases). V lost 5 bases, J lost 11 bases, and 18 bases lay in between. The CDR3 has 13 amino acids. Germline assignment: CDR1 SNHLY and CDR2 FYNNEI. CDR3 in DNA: TGTGCCAGCAGTCCCGGGACGCCGGGGGAGCAGTACTTC. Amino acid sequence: CASSPGTPGEQYF.

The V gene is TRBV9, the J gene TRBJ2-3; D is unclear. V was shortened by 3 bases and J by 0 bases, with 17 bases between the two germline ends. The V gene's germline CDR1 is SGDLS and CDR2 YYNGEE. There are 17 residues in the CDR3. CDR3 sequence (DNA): TGTGCCAGCAGCGCTGCTTTTGGCCCTTATAGCACAGATACGCAGTATTTT. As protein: CASSAAFGPYSTDTQYF.